This TCR beta chain was captured by sequencing in a study of blood T cell repertoires in COVID-19. Study context: Sites in the United States, Italy and Spain provided acute and convalescent COVID-19 samples. PBMCs, B-cell-depleted T cells, or T cells were the source of the cDNA or gDNA that made up the material.

Original processing methods: Reference gene primer amplification yielded estimated nucleated cell counts. Clones were sequenced by immunoSEQ multiplex PCR, and TCRdb holds only the in-frame ones, with some missing. V and J calls and clone size are those listed in that table; D and trimming were worked out from the DNA. Among 310,000 or so clones, roughly 90% were seen once, and the ten largest hold approximately 11%. Patients of the Seattle cohort, enrolled during active infection, were followed longitudinally. Germline assignment: CDR1 SGHVS and CDR2 FQNEAQ. The ends lost 1 base at V and 3 bases at J; junction bases unmatched: 4. This CDR3 is built from 17 residues.

The chain uses TRBV7-8 and TRBJ2-3, with TRBD2 matching over 13 bases. This TCR came from a young woman with COVID-19, enrolled during active disease. Sequenced sample: peripheral blood. This CDR3 reads CASSLGTSGSRTDTQYF. The DNA for the CDR3 is TGTGCCAGCAGCTTAGGGACTAGCGGGAGTAGAACAGATACGCAGTATTTT.